This T cell receptor beta chain came from a study of human T cells and chemical hapten exposure (dated by TCRdb to about 2021). Regarding the research as a whole: For sensitization, 2% DPC in acetone was applied to a roughly 2 cm by roughly 2 cm area of upper inner arm skin. Throughout the roughly 26-week study period, patients were also given weekly therapeutic DPC doses on the scalp. Patch tests used Finn chambers with 0.01% DPC on the upper back, scored after 6 days by International Contact Dermatitis Research Group standards. Most of the patients in the cohort were female, and the cohort covered alopecia areata with under or over 50% scalp involvement, alopecia totalis and alopecia universalis. The libraries were sequenced as a pool, and the TCR yield per sample differed mostly because of small variations in library volumes within the pool. This study followed changes in the peripheral blood TCR repertoire in vivo during primary and secondary sensitization of alopecia patients to the hapten diphenylcyclopropenone (DPC). Blood samples were taken from patients before sensitization (week 0) and at 2, 6 and about 24 weeks after DPC sensitization. Blood for TCR sequencing was provided by twenty-nine alopecia patients at one to four time points (pre-sensitization, 2, 6 and 24 weeks).

Library method: RACE. Sequencing was carried out with a NextSeq 500. During library preparation, unique molecular identifiers were attached to individual cDNA molecules so that TCRs could be counted in a quantitative, reproducible way. Each blood RNA sample was used to sequence both TCR alpha and TCR beta chains. The study's processing was this. The median number of TCRs per sample was some 100,000, ranging from about 20,000 to 750,000. V, J and CDR3 annotation of the TCR reads was carried out using the Decombinator software suite. For the PS versus PT1 abundance plots, all samples were subsampled to the same number of TCRs (28,000). Expanded TCRs were defined as absent before sensitization and observed at least eight times at the 2-week time point. TCRdb reran the public reads through fastp at Q25 and MiXCR, keeping productive beta chains. Under each unique CDR3 protein, matching rows form one entry showing the most common genes and DNA. These V and J calls are TCRdb output, not the study's own analysis. Within this sample are about 180,000 distinct CDR3 sequences, with 25% to 30% of them counted one time only. Of the sample, roughly 3% falls within the top ten clones.

Including the terminal cysteine and phenylalanine, the CDR3 comprises 16 residues. Kept here is only the CDR3 DNA, which spans 48 bases and is read in frame from base 1. Of note for this clonotype: Its antigen has not been determined. No qualities accompany the bases; no much larger clone lies one base away.

The intended sense of this specimen's time point label: pre-sensitization, week 0. The label giving this sample's treatment or condition can be read as: therapeutic diphenylcyclopropenone sensitization with weekly scalp DPC. Blood at each patch-test visit was drawn before the patch test was applied. Patients were considered eligible if aged 18 to 70, diagnosed with alopecia and deemed suitable for DPC therapy, and patients were excluded if pregnant. Total RNA was extracted from unfractionated whole blood that had been collected in Tempus Blood RNA tubes. The research as a whole found: Significantly more large CDR3 similarity clusters were formed by expanded TCRs than by pre-sensitization or healthy control sets, consistent with antigen-driven responses. Repeated subsampling changed both the strength of the expansion versus patch-test correlation and the threshold at which the correlation became significant. Because every patient had alopecia, a presumed autoimmune disease, the patients' immune response might differ from that of healthy individuals. DPC sensitization did not change the number of TCRs with a frequency above 1 in 1000, and there was no evidence of changes in global repertoire structure. Patch test score correlated positively with the number of PT1 expanded TCRs, reaching significance at thresholds 8, 16 and 32 but not at 4.

This TCR came from a woman in her twenties or thirties with alopecia areata. Some clones in this sample may be carry-over from other donors' samples. The sequenced sample was whole blood, obtained in connection with sensitization to the hapten diphenylcyclopropenone (DPC). The sequence links TRBV21-1 to TRBJ2-1; TRBD2, as called in the table, went unchecked against the DNA. TRBV21-1 is recorded as a pseudogene. The CDR3 reads CASSKTSGSPYNEQFF. The nucleotide sequence reads TGTGCCAGCAGCAAGACTAGCGGGAGCCCCTACAATGAGCAGTTCTTC.